A selection of T cell receptor beta chains follows, all from one sample in a study of shared clonotypes between healthy human individuals. Some clones are missing from TCRdb's copy, which holds only in-frame ones; the method was immunoSEQ multiplex PCR. The sample lists hundreds of thousands of clones, around 96% seen once, with more than 0.085% in the top ten. The sample was naive CD8+ T cells sorted from blood. The source is a woman aged 25 to 39 in good health. Each CDR3 is given with its conserved first and last residue. The D gene is left open where the match is weak. Not all rows give a size; the values are once, few, many and, for expanded clones, a class.

>-|TRBJ1-5|-|TRBV27
CASSSGNQPQHF
TGTGCCAGCAGTTCAGGTAATCAGCCCCAGCATTTT
>-|TRBJ1-1|-|TRBV2
CASTFRLGISTEAFF
TGTGCCAGCACCTTTAGGTTGGGGATTTCCACTGAAGCTTTCTTT
>-|TRBJ2-3|TRBD2|TRBV28
CASIPSGAGFMLLDTQYF
TGTGCCAGCATCCCCAGCGGGGCAGGTTTTATGTTGCTAGATACGCAGTATTTT
>-|TRBJ2-7|TRBD1|TRBV19
CASSSPWTGGAYEQYF
TGTGCCAGTAGCTCGCCTTGGACAGGGGGAGCCTACGAGCAGTACTTC
>-|TRBJ1-2|TRBD1|TRBV6-1
CASSDSTGNLTF
TGTGCCAGCAGTGACTCGACAGGGAACCTCACCTTC
>-|TRBJ2-1|-|TRBV2
CASSYGQPPYNEQFF
TGTGCCAGCAGCTACGGACAGCCACCGTACAATGAGCAGTTCTTC
>-|TRBJ1-1|-|TRBV7-9
CASSLEVTGTEAFF
TGTGCCAGCAGCTTAGAGGTAACGGGCACTGAAGCTTTCTTT
>-|TRBJ2-5|-|TRBV13
CASSFRGGVQETQYF
TGTGCCAGCAGCTTTAGGGGAGGAGTACAAGAGACCCAGTACTTC
>once|TRBJ1-5|-|TRBV28
CASSFRGGGPQHF
TGTGCCAGCAGTTTCCGCGGGGGGGGTCCCCAGCATTTT
>-|TRBJ1-1|-|TRBV30
CAWSGSGGGEAFF
TGTGCCTGGAGTGGGTCTGGAGGAGGTGAAGCTTTCTTT
>-|TRBJ1-2|-|TRBV14
CASSLQLQGFNYGYTF
TGTGCCAGCAGCCTCCAACTACAGGGATTTAACTATGGCTACACCTTC
>-|TRBJ2-7|-|TRBV5-4
CASSSGRPHEQYF
TGTGCCAGCAGTTCCGGGAGACCCCACGAGCAGTACTTC
>-|TRBJ1-1|TRBD1|TRBV7-2
CASSLTGAKWDTEAFF
TGTGCCAGCAGCTTAACAGGGGCTAAGTGGGACACTGAAGCTTTCTTT
>-|TRBJ2-7|TRBD1|TRBV19
CASRDRSSYEQYF
TGTGCCAGCAGGGACAGGTCCTCCTACGAGCAGTACTTC
>-|TRBJ1-1|TRBD1|TRBV12-5
CASGLSTRGLAEAFF
TGTGCTAGTGGTTTGTCCACAAGGGGGCTGGCTGAAGCTTTCTTT
>-|TRBJ2-1|TRBD2|TRBV28
CASRLGLEQFF
TGTGCCAGCAGGCTGGGACTAGAGCAGTTCTTC
>-|TRBJ2-7|TRBD2|TRBV27
CASSSWEGIRGEQYF
TGTGCCAGCAGTTCTTGGGAGGGTATCCGTGGCGAGCAGTACTTC
>-|TRBJ1-3|-|TRBV7-9
CASSTTKGRALSGNTIYF
TGTGCCAGCAGCACGACTAAGGGAAGGGCTCTCTCTGGAAACACCATATATTTT
>-|TRBJ1-1|-|TRBV5-4
CASSPAGEPRGTEAFF
TGTGCCAGCAGCCCAGCAGGGGAACCTCGTGGCACTGAAGCTTTCTTT
>few|TRBJ1-5|-|TRBV25-1
CASSDGETEEPQHF
TGTGCCAGCAGTGATGGGGAGACGGAGGAGCCCCAGCATTTT
>-|TRBJ2-5|-|TRBV13
CASSLGLTNGKETQYF
TGTGCCAGCAGCTTAGGCCTGACTAATGGGAAAGAGACCCAGTACTTC
>-|TRBJ2-4|-|TRBV6-5
CASSNPKLAKNIQYF
TGTGCCAGCAGCAACCCCAAACTAGCCAAAAACATTCAGTACTTC
>once|TRBJ2-2|-|TRBV19
CASSIVGAAAGELFF
TGTGCCAGTAGTATAGTTGGGGCGGCGGCGGGGGAGCTGTTTTTT
>-|TRBJ2-1|-|TRBV4-2
CASSQHRSRSYNEQFF
TGTGCCAGCAGCCAACATCGGAGTCGCTCCTACAATGAGCAGTTCTTC
>-|TRBJ1-1|-|TRBV2
CASTLTGLNTEAFF
TGTGCCAGCACCCTAACCGGACTCAACACTGAAGCTTTCTTT
>few|TRBJ1-1|-|TRBV27
CASSSTWVTEAFF
TGTGCCAGCAGCTCTACGTGGGTTACTGAAGCTTTCTTT
>-|TRBJ1-1|-|TRBV27
CASSLAGFSNTEAFF
TGTGCCAGCAGTTTGGCGGGATTTTCGAACACTGAAGCTTTCTTT
>-|TRBJ2-7|-|TRBV5-8
CASSLSSGEGYEQYF
TGTGCCAGCAGCTTATCCTCGGGAGAAGGGTACGAGCAGTACTTC
>-|TRBJ2-7|TRBD1|TRBV2
CASTGTGNYEQYF
TGTGCCAGCACCGGGACAGGGAACTACGAGCAGTACTTC
>-|TRBJ1-2|-|TRBV5-4
CASSAGQGAKNYGYTF
TGTGCCAGCAGCGCGGGACAAGGGGCGAAAAACTATGGCTACACCTTC
>-|TRBJ2-3|-|TRBV4-2
CASSHLPPSSEGATDTQYF
TGTGCCAGCAGCCATCTTCCGCCTTCTAGCGAGGGGGCCACAGATACGCAGTATTTT
>-|TRBJ1-1|-|TRBV11-2
CASSSTPGEGTNTEAFF
TGTGCCAGCAGCTCCACCCCAGGGGAGGGAACGAACACTGAAGCTTTCTTT
>-|TRBJ2-4|-|TRBV30
CAWSVLAKNIQYF
TGTGCCTGGAGTGTATTAGCCAAAAACATTCAGTACTTC
>-|TRBJ1-1|TRBD1|TRBV28
CASAPGQDVEAFF
TGTGCCAGCGCCCCCGGACAGGATGTTGAAGCTTTCTTT
>-|TRBJ2-7|-|TRBV13
CASSSRGSYEQYF
TGTGCCAGCAGCTCGCGGGGCTCCTACGAGCAGTACTTC
>-|TRBJ2-7|-|TRBV10-2
CASSESLSLREQYF
TGCGCCAGCAGTGAGTCCCTTAGCCTCCGCGAGCAGTACTTC
>-|TRBJ2-4|-|TRBV9
CASSPGKGAYSKNIQYF
TGTGCCAGCAGCCCCGGCAAGGGCGCGTATTCCAAAAACATTCAGTACTTC
>-|TRBJ1-2|TRBD1|TRBV13
CASSSGQDFHYGYTF
TGTGCCAGCAGCTCGGGACAGGACTTTCACTATGGCTACACCTTC
>-|TRBJ1-2|-|TRBV4-1
CASSQEQRDWDYGYTF
TGCGCCAGCAGCCAAGAGCAGCGAGATTGGGACTATGGCTACACCTTC
>once|TRBJ2-1|TRBD2|TRBV5-1
CASSTGLADYNEQFF
TGCGCCAGCAGCACCGGACTAGCCGACTACAATGAGCAGTTCTTC
>-|TRBJ2-7|-|TRBV4-1
CASSQDLAGASYEQYF
TGCGCCAGCAGCCAAGATCTGGCAGGGGCTAGTTACGAGCAGTACTTC
>-|TRBJ1-1|TRBD1|TRBV6-5
CASSYPRGGYTEAFF
TGTGCCAGCAGTTACCCCCGAGGGGGCTACACTGAAGCTTTCTTT
>-|TRBJ2-7|-|TRBV5-4
CASSPTSSYEQYF
TGTGCCAGCAGCCCAACTAGCTCCTACGAGCAGTACTTC
>-|TRBJ1-4|-|TRBV19
CASRQGVRTNEKLFF
TGTGCCAGTAGGCAGGGTGTGCGTACTAATGAAAAACTGTTTTTT
>-|TRBJ2-7|-|TRBV6-5
CASSYSQATSYEQYF
TGTGCCAGCAGTTACTCCCAGGCGACGTCTTACGAGCAGTACTTC
>-|TRBJ2-7|-|TRBV2
CASSVEEEQYF
TGTGCCAGCAGTGTAGAGGAGGAGCAGTACTTC
>-|TRBJ2-6|TRBD1|TRBV5-8
CASSLGQGSGANVLTF
TGTGCCAGCAGCTTGGGACAGGGCTCCGGGGCCAACGTCCTGACTTTC
>-|TRBJ1-2|TRBD1|TRBV27
CASSSDRLHYGYTF
TGTGCCAGCAGTTCGGACAGGTTGCACTATGGCTACACCTTC
>-|TRBJ2-7|-|TRBV30
CAWSEGAHYEQYF
TGTGCCTGGAGTGAGGGTGCCCACTACGAGCAGTACTTC
>-|TRBJ2-2|-|TRBV6-6
CASSHRAGELFF
TGTGCCAGCAGTCACAGGGCCGGGGAGCTGTTTTTT
>-|TRBJ1-2|TRBD1|TRBV27
CASRTGTGASNYGYTF
TGTGCCAGCAGAACCGGGACAGGGGCTTCAAACTATGGCTACACCTTC
>-|TRBJ2-1|TRBD2|TRBV14
CASSTRLAGVSSYNEQFF
TGTGCCAGCAGCACCCGACTAGCGGGGGTGAGCTCCTACAATGAGCAGTTCTTC
>-|TRBJ1-5|-|TRBV11-2
CASSLNPDGNQPQHF
TGTGCCAGCAGCCTAAACCCGGACGGTAATCAGCCCCAGCATTTT